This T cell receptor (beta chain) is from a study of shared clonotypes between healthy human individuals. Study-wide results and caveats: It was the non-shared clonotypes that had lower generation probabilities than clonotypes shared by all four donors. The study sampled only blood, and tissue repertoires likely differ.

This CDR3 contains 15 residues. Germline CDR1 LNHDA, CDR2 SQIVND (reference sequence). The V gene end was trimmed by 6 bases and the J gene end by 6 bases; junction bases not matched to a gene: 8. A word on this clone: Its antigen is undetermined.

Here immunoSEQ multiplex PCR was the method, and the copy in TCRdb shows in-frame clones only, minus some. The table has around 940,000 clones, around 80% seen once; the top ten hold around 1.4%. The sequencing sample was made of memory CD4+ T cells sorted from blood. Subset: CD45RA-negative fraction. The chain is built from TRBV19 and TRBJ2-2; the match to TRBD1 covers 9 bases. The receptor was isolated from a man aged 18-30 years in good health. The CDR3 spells CASSNTGGASGELFF. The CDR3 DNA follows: TGTGCCAGTAGCAATACAGGGGGCGCGTCCGGGGAGCTGTTTTTT.